Presented here are 29 T cell receptor beta chains from one specimen sequenced in a study of CXCR3-negative and CXCR3-positive naive CD8 T cells. Points from the study as a whole: Naive cells with CXCR3 showed TRB CDR3s that were more hydrophobic than those in CXCR3-negative naive cells.

Their antigens are not known. The libraries of TRB cDNA were prepared using 5' RACE with UMI labels. TCRdb reprocessed the 5' RACE reads and stores each CDR3 protein as one record, lacking DNA. Its listing shows around 120,000 distinct CDR3 sequences. The sequencing sample was made of naive CXCR3+ CD8+ T cells from blood. Subset defined: CD45RO-CCR7+CD27+CD95- naive CD8+ T cells expressing CXCR3 (TNR3+). The origin of the receptors is a human donor in good health. Some clones in this sample may be carry-over from other donors' samples.

This rearrangement joins TRBV15 to TRBJ2-3; TCRdb gives TRBD1 as the D gene, but with no DNA this cannot be confirmed. The CDR3 has 14 residues. From germline, CDR1 is LNHNV and CDR2 YYDKDF (reference sequence). The chain's CDR3 is CATSPQGSTDTQYF.

The rearrangement uses TRBV6-5 and TRBJ2-3; the D gene TCRdb calls, TRBD2, cannot be checked with no DNA. CDR1 is MNHEY, CDR2 SVGAGI, per germline. The CDR3 contains 16 residues. The CDR3 loop is CASSYSRGKEADTQYF.

This chain links TRBV27 with TRBJ2-5; TCRdb calls TRBD1, which cannot be checked without DNA. This CDR3 has 15 residues. Germline V lookup: CDR1 MNHEY, CDR2 SMNVEV (reference sequence). Here the CDR3 reads CASRSWGEYQETQYF.

This chain joins TRBV29-1 and TRBJ2-2. There are 13 residues in the CDR3. The germline gives CDR1 SQVTM, CDR2 ANQGSEA. The CDR3 loop is CSVGKGNTGELFF.

The chain joins TRBV19 to TRBJ2-7; absent DNA, TCRdb's TRBD1 call cannot be checked. CDR1 is LNHDA, CDR2 SQIVND, per germline (reference sequence). The length of the CDR3 is 15 residues. CDR3 amino acids: CASTPFGGGSYEQYF.

The rearrangement links TRBV10-3 to TRBJ2-1. Germline-derived CDR1 and CDR2 are ENHRY and SYGVKD. CDR3 length: 13 residues. CDR3 region: CAISESITNEQFF.

J is TRBJ1-5 and V is TRBV27. The germline V gene has CDR1 MNHEY and CDR2 SMNVEV (reference sequence). The CDR3 covers 16 residues. CDR3 protein: CASSFIRGFSNQPQHF.

The chain uses TRBV29-1 and TRBJ2-7. The CDR3 covers 12 residues. In germline, CDR1 is SQVTM, CDR2 ANQGSEA. The chain's CDR3 is CSVQESSYEQYF.

The genes are TRBV29-1 and TRBJ1-3; TCRdb outputs TRBD1, but without DNA this stays unchecked. The germline V gene has CDR1 SQVTM and CDR2 ANQGSEA. This CDR3 spans 14 amino acids. The CDR3 sequence is CSVTGQAMGNTIYF.

CDR3 region: CASSVDGGGSYEQYF. The chain employs TRBV9 and TRBJ2-7. The CDR3 consists of 15 residues. Germline V gene sequence: CDR1 SGDLS, CDR2 YYNGEE. The variable domain in full, completed from reference TRBV9 and TRBJ2-7, reads DSGVTQTPKHLITATGQRVTLRCSPRSGDLSVYWYQQSLDQGLQFLIQYYNGEERAKGNILERFSAQQFPDLHSELNLSSLELGDSALYFCASSVDGGGSYEQYFGPGTRLTVT.

V and J are TRBV6-5 and TRBJ1-2; TCRdb names TRBD1, which stays unverified in the absence of DNA. The length of the CDR3 is 13 residues. Per the germline V gene, CDR1 is MNHEY and CDR2 is SVGAGI. CDR3 residues: CASSLRQGVFYTF.

The V gene is TRBV25-1, the J gene TRBJ2-1; absent DNA, TCRdb's TRBD1 call cannot be checked. The CDR3 runs to 13 residues. The germline V gene encodes CDR1 MGHDK and CDR2 SYGVNS. The CDR3 loop reads CASSQLGDNEQFF.

The J gene is TRBJ2-7, the V gene TRBV5-1. The germline V gene encodes CDR1 SGHRS and CDR2 YFSETQ. CDR3 length equals 14 residues. This chain's CDR3 is CASSSQDGDYEQYF. The whole variable domain, filled in from reference TRBV5-1 and TRBJ2-7, reads KAGVTQTPRYLIKTRGQQVTLSCSPISGHRSVSWYQQTPGQGLQFLFEYFSETQRNKGNFPGRFSGRQFSNSRSEMNVSTLELGDSALYLCASSSQDGDYEQYFGPGTRLTVT.

This chain joins TRBV7-2 and TRBJ1-2. CDR1 is SGHTA and CDR2 is FQGNSA in the germline V gene. The CDR3 covers 17 residues. The CDR3 reads CASSSTGVQGRHYGYTF. The variable domain in full, with the rest retrieved from reference TRBV7-2 and TRBJ1-2, is GAGVSQSPSNKVTEKGKDVELRCDPISGHTALYWYRQSLGQGLEFLIYFQGNSAPDKSGLPSDRFSAERTGGSVSTLTIQRTQQEDSAVYLCASSSTGVQGRHYGYTFGSGTRLTVV.

CDR3 region: CASSQEGSGANVLTF. V is TRBV4-1 and J is TRBJ2-6. Germline loops: CDR1 MGHRA, CDR2 YSYEKL. The CDR3 has 15 residues.

J is TRBJ1-5 and V is TRBV15. The CDR3 covers 15 residues. Per germline, CDR1 LNHNV and CDR2 YYDKDF (reference sequence). The chain's CDR3 is CATSRDLGVNQPQHF.

The chain is built from TRBV28 and TRBJ2-7; TCRdb outputs TRBD2, but without DNA this stays unchecked. Looked up from germline, CDR1 is MDHEN and CDR2 is SYDVKM. This CDR3 region has 16 residues. The CDR3 spells CASSLSGGSYPYEQYF.

The chain employs TRBV12-5 and TRBJ2-7; TCRdb's assignment of TRBD2 cannot be checked, as there is no DNA. CDR1 and CDR2 (germline): LGHNT, FRNRAP. This CDR3 contains 15 residues. This CDR3 reads CASGSNLAAFYEQYF.

This rearrangement joins TRBV5-4 to TRBJ2-7; TCRdb gives TRBD2 as the D gene, but with no DNA this cannot be confirmed. This CDR3 region has 14 residues. Germline assignment: CDR1 SGHNT and CDR2 YYREEE (reference sequence). The CDR3 spells CASSSGTSGSEQYF.

V usage is TRBV19 and J usage is TRBJ2-1. Per the germline V gene, CDR1 is LNHDA and CDR2 is SQIVND (reference sequence). This CDR3 contains 13 residues. CDR3 sequence: CASGQDSYNEQFF. Drawing the rest from reference TRBV19 and TRBJ2-1, the complete variable domain is DGGITQSPKYLFRKEGQNVTLSCEQNLNHDAMYWYRQDPGQGLRLIYYSQIVNDFQKGDIAEGYSVSREKKESFPLTVTSAQKNPTAFYLCASGQDSYNEQFFGPGTRLTVL.

V and J are TRBV27 and TRBJ1-2; the D call from TCRdb, TRBD1, cannot be confirmed without DNA. The CDR3 consists of 14 residues. The germline gives CDR1 MNHEY, CDR2 SMNVEV (reference sequence). The chain's CDR3 is CASGFGQSNYGYTF.

J is TRBJ1-2 and V is TRBV20-1. The CDR3 consists of 17 residues. Germline CDR1 DFQATT, CDR2 SNEGSKA (reference sequence). The chain's CDR3 is CSARGVRPKEHNYGYTF.

The chain carries TRBV4-1 and TRBJ2-7; TCRdb gives TRBD1 as the D gene, but with no DNA this cannot be confirmed. Germline CDR1 MGHRA, CDR2 YSYEKL. The CDR3 runs to 14 residues. CDR3 loop: CASSPGQGAREQYF.

The rearrangement uses TRBV19 and TRBJ1-2. Germline V gene sequence: CDR1 LNHDA, CDR2 SQIVND (reference sequence). The CDR3 consists of 15 residues. CDR3 sequence: CATSAGRTDNYGYTF. Complete variable domain (other parts from reference TRBV19 and TRBJ1-2): DGGITQSPKYLFRKEGQNVTLSCEQNLNHDAMYWYRQDPGQGLRLIYYSQIVNDFQKGDIAEGYSVSREKKESFPLTVTSAQKNPTAFYLCATSAGRTDNYGYTFGSGTRLTVV.

The chain carries TRBV12-3 or TRBV12-4 and TRBJ2-7; TCRdb's D call, TRBD1, is unchecked because there is no DNA. This CDR3 has 15 amino acids. The CDR3 loop is CASSPPGRGGYEQYF.

The chain couples TRBV29-1 to TRBJ2-1; TCRdb's D call, TRBD2, is unchecked because there is no DNA. Germline V gene data show CDR1 as SQVTM and CDR2 as ANQGSEA. This CDR3 is built from 13 residues. CDR3 amino acids: CSEGLADHNEQFF.

This chain connects TRBV20-1 to TRBJ2-7; TCRdb's assignment of TRBD2 cannot be checked, as there is no DNA. This CDR3 contains 13 residues. The germline V gene encodes CDR1 DFQATT and CDR2 SNEGSKA (reference sequence). The CDR3 spells CSARTTGLYEQYF.

The V and J genes are TRBV3-1 and TRBJ2-7. The CDR3 loop spans 15 amino acids. Germline assignment: CDR1 LGHDT and CDR2 YNNKEL (reference sequence). The CDR3 is CASSQRFAGFYEQYF.

The chain uses TRBV4-3 and TRBJ2-3; no DNA is available, so the TRBD1 call from TCRdb remains unchecked. Germline values: CDR1 LGHNA, CDR2 YSLEER. CDR3 length: 17 amino acids. The CDR3 reads CASSQDPRGSITDTQYF.